Reported below is one TCR beta chain. Its specificity is unknown. The data originate from a study of cytomegalovirus exposure and HLA in healthy donors. Whole-study findings and limits: Analyses of presence and absence presupposed an approximately uniform sequencing depth across donors. Apart from CMV serostatus, no immune exposure information was available. Listed as cytomegalovirus-associated were 170 or so TCR beta chains.

The PCR made use of 60 Vbeta and 13 Jbeta primers. Assay used: immunoSEQ multiplex PCR; TCRdb lists only in-frame clones, some missing. The sample carries 150,000 or so clones, around four fifths recorded once. Germline-derived CDR1 and CDR2 are SGHVS and FQNEAQ. CDR3 length equals 15 residues. The trim removed 4 bases at V and 2 bases at J, leaving 7 bases unmatched. What was sequenced was PBMCs. The sequence came from a female donor in good health and CMV-seronegative. The V call is TRBV7-8, the J call TRBJ1-1; TRBD1 aligns across 7 bases. In DNA form, the CDR3 reads TGTGCCAGCAGCTGGAGGGACAGACTTAACACTGAAGCTTTCTTT. This gives the protein CASSWRDRLNTEAFF. The variable domain in full, with the rest retrieved from reference TRBV7-8 and TRBJ1-1, is GAGVSQSPRYKVAKRGQDVALRCDPISGHVSLFWYQQALGQGPEFLTYFQNEAQLDKSGLPSDRFFAERPEGSVSTLKIQRTQQEDSAVYLCASSWRDRLNTEAFFGQGTRLTVV.